One sample yielded the 24 T cell receptor beta chains listed below, sequenced in a study of shared clonotypes between healthy human individuals. The repertoire was sequenced with immunoSEQ multiplex PCR; TCRdb's copy has only in-frame clones and lacks some. This table holds 2 million or so clones, 90% to 95% found once. Sequenced material: naive CD4+ T cells sorted from blood. Described subset: CD45RA+ positively selected. These receptors were taken from a man aged 18 to 30 in good health.

This rearrangement joins TRBV30 to TRBJ2-3, with 8 nucleotides matching TRBD2. The CDR3 contains 14 residues. V shed 2 bases and J 6 bases; nucleotides not matched to a gene: 7. CDR1 GTSNPN and CDR2 SVGIG come from the germline V gene (reference sequence). CDR3 in amino acids: CAWSFDGRGDTQYF. The CDR3 DNA sequence: TGTGCCTGGAGTTTTGACGGGAGGGGGGATACGCAGTATTTT.

The V call is TRBV27, the J call TRBJ1-1; 8 bases align to TRBD1. Germline values: CDR1 MNHEY, CDR2 SMNVEV (reference sequence). J lost 2 bases, V lost 4 bases, and 3 bases had no gene match. CDR3 length: 14 residues. CDR3 loop: CASSWTGKNTEAFF. The DNA of the CDR3 is TGTGCCAGCAGTTGGACAGGGAAAAACACTGAAGCTTTCTTT.

This rearrangement joins TRBV6-5 to TRBJ1-2; D perhaps matches TRBD1 (6 bases). Per the germline V gene, CDR1 is MNHEY and CDR2 is SVGAGI. V gave up 4 bases and J gave up 7 bases, with 16 bases separating them. CDR3 size: 14 residues. This CDR3 reads CASSSTQGEGGYTF. The CDR3 region has the DNA TGTGCCAGCAGTTCCACACAGGGTGAGGGTGGCTACACCTTC.

The rearrangement links TRBV5-6 to TRBJ1-2; 7 bases match TRBD1. With 4 bases clipped from V and 1 base from J, the junction kept 16 bases outside the gene matches. There are 18 residues in the CDR3. CDR1 and CDR2 (germline): SGHDT, YYEEEE. CDR3 coding DNA: TGTGCCAGCAGCCCGACTCAGGGGGGGAACCTTTTTAACTATGGCTACACCTTC. The encoded protein is CASSPTQGGNLFNYGYTF.

This chain links TRBV19 with TRBJ2-3; maybe TRBD1 (5 bases). CDR1 is LNHDA and CDR2 is SQIVND in the germline V gene (reference sequence). V was cut by 5 bases and J by 4 bases, with 19 bases left in between. This CDR3 contains 16 residues. The CDR3 sequence: CASSVAGPNTPDTQYF. The CDR3 DNA reads as TGTGCCAGTAGTGTGGCAGGGCCAAATACACCAGATACGCAGTATTTT.

This clone was picked up a small number of times. The CDR3 is CASTQVDPADRVVTSYNEQFF. CDR3 DNA: TGTGCCAGCACCCAAGTGGATCCGGCGGACAGAGTGGTTACCTCCTACAATGAGCAGTTCTTC. The chain combines TRBV6-8 with TRBJ2-1; D possibly corresponds to TRBD1 (6 bases). Trimming left V 7 bases short and J 0 bases short, with 31 bases between. Germline values: CDR1 MNHGY, CDR2 SAAAGT. This CDR3 has 21 amino acids.

The gene calls are TRBV7-2 and TRBJ1-6; D gene uncertain. Germline CDR1 reads SGHTA; CDR2 reads FQGNSA. The CDR3 spans 18 residues. V gave up 5 bases and J gave up 7 bases, with 24 bases separating them. The DNA for the CDR3 is TGTGCCAGCAGCCCCCGGGGATGGTCCGGGGAATACAATTCACCCCTCCACTTT. It codes for CASSPRGWSGEYNSPLHF. The full variable domain, rest sourced from reference TRBV7-2 and TRBJ1-6, is GAGVSQSPSNKVTEKGKDVELRCDPISGHTALYWYRQSLGQGLEFLIYFQGNSAPDKSGLPSDRFSAERTGGSVSTLTIQRTQQEDSAVYLCASSPRGWSGEYNSPLHFGNGTRLTVT.

Regarding this clone: The sample contains more than one DNA sequence encoding this CDR3. The V call is TRBV7-9, the J call TRBJ2-4, with D tentatively TRBD2 (6 bases). The germline CDR1 and CDR2 sequences are SEHNR and FQNEAQ (reference sequence). The length of the CDR3 is 15 residues. The V end was cut by 1 base, the J end by 0 bases, with 7 bases between. Here the CDR3 reads CASSLGGLAKNIQYF. The CDR3 nucleotides read TGTGCCAGCAGCTTAGGGGGACTAGCCAAAAACATTCAGTACTTC.

This clone was picked up one time. The CDR3: CASRRGGRGMETQYF. The CDR3 DNA reads as TGTGCCAGCAGGAGAGGGGGGAGAGGGATGGAGACCCAGTACTTC. V usage is TRBV6-6 and J usage is TRBJ2-5; tentatively, D is TRBD1 or TRBD2 (6 bases each). The germline V and J ends were trimmed by 6 bases and 5 bases, with 19 bases remaining between them. The CDR3 contains 15 residues. CDR1 is MNHNY, CDR2 SVGAGI, per germline (reference sequence).

This chain joins TRBV2 and TRBJ2-7; D might be TRBD2 (5 bases). Germline V gene data show CDR1 as SNHLY and CDR2 as FYNNEI. V gave up 0 bases and J gave up 12 bases, with 12 bases separating them. The CDR3 consists of 12 residues. CDR3 DNA sequence: TGTGCCAGCAGTGAAGCGCTCCGCGGAGGGTACTTC. It translates to CASSEALRGGYF.

This rearrangement joins TRBV4-1 to TRBJ2-2; perhaps D is TRBD1 or TRBD2 (6 bases each). The ends were cut back, 0 bases at V and 2 bases at J, with 10 bases in the middle. CDR1 is MGHRA and CDR2 is YSYEKL in the germline V gene. The CDR3 is 16 residues long. DNA of the CDR3: TGCGCCAGCAGCCAAGAAGGGGGGCTTAACACCGGGGAGCTGTTTTTT. This sequence encodes CASSQEGGLNTGELFF.

A word on this clone: Distinct nucleotide sequences in the sample also encode this CDR3. The chain's CDR3 is CASSPLQGGGYTF. The CDR3 DNA is TGTGCCAGCTCACCATTACAGGGAGGAGGCTACACCTTC. The V gene is TRBV18, the J gene TRBJ1-2; weak D call: TRBD1 (6 bases). CDR1 is KGHSH and CDR2 is LQKENI in the germline V gene. The CDR3 extends over 13 amino acids. The V gene lost 2 bases and the J gene lost 8 bases, with 12 bases spanning the gap. Supplemented by reference TRBV18 and TRBJ1-2, the full variable domain reads NAGVMQNPRHLVRRRGQEARLRCSPMKGHSHVYWYRQLPEEGLKFMVYLQKENIIDESGMPKERFSAEFPKEGPSILRIQQVVRGDSAAYFCASSPLQGGGYTFGSGTRLTVV.

For the CDR3, the DNA is TGTGCCAGCACCAACACGGGAGGGAACTATGGCTACACCTTC. This encodes CASTNTGGNYGYTF. The chain combines TRBV5-4 with TRBJ1-2, with D unclear. The CDR3 contains 14 residues. V lost 6 bases to trimming and J lost 2 bases, with 14 bases between them. The germline CDR1 and CDR2 sequences are SGHNT and YYREEE (reference sequence).

The chain links TRBV10-1 to TRBJ1-2, with TRBD1 as a possible D gene (5 bases). The ends were cut back, 4 bases at V and 8 bases at J, with 14 bases in the middle. The CDR3 extends over 13 amino acids. Germline V gene lookup returns CDR1 WNHNN and CDR2 SYGVQD (reference sequence). CDR3 sequence (DNA): TGCGCCAGCAGTGCCGGGCTCCGGGGCGGCTACACCTTC. Translating it yields CASSAGLRGGYTF.

The chain couples TRBV10-1 to TRBJ2-2; perhaps TRBD2 as D (5 bases). Trimming took off 5 bases at V and 7 bases at J, with 14 bases between the two ends. This CDR3 has 14 amino acids. Germline V lookup: CDR1 WNHNN, CDR2 SYGVQD (reference sequence). CDR3 in amino acids: CASSRRASGGELFF. For the CDR3, the DNA is TGCGCCAGCAGTCGGCGGGCCTCTGGCGGGGAGCTGTTTTTT.

On this clone itself: The identical CDR3 is also encoded by other nucleotide sequences in the sample. V usage is TRBV7-9 and J usage is TRBJ2-5; 8 positions match TRBD1. V was clipped by 2 bases and J by 5 bases; unmatched bases: 4. The CDR3 extends over 14 amino acids. Looked up from germline, CDR1 is SEHNR and CDR2 is FQNEAQ (reference sequence). Written as DNA, the CDR3 is TGTGCCAGCAGCTTACAGGGGGCGCGGGAGACCCAGTACTTC. It yields the protein CASSLQGARETQYF. The full variable domain, its missing parts supplied by reference TRBV7-9 and TRBJ2-5, is DTGVSQNPRHKITKRGQNVTFRCDPISEHNRLYWYRQTLGQGPEFLTYFQNEAQLEKSRLLSDRFSAERPKGSFSTLEIQRTEQGDSAMYLCASSLQGARETQYFGPGTRLLVL.

The J gene is TRBJ1-5, the V gene TRBV7-2; no reliable D call. With 1 base removed from V and 7 bases from J, the gap between germline ends came to 8 bases. Germline CDR1 reads SGHTA; CDR2 reads FQGNSA. The CDR3 runs 13 residues. The DNA for the CDR3 is TGTGCCAGCAGCTTAGGACAACACCAGCCCCAGCATTTT. Protein sequence: CASSLGQHQPQHF.

This clone showed up just once. CDR3 coding DNA: TGTGCCACCAGGGGCGAGAACTATGGCTACACCTTC. This translates into CATRGENYGYTF. V usage is TRBV7-9 and J usage is TRBJ1-2; TRBD1 is a possible D gene (6 bases). Germline assignment: CDR1 SEHNR and CDR2 FQNEAQ (reference sequence). V was pared by 10 bases and J by 2 bases, with 11 bases between. The CDR3 consists of 12 residues.

The rearrangement joins TRBV5-6 to TRBJ1-2; 11 bases map to TRBD1. The trim removed 4 bases at V and 2 bases at J, leaving 7 bases unmatched. Germline values: CDR1 SGHDT, CDR2 YYEEEE. CDR3 length: 16 amino acids. The CDR3 DNA sequence: TGTGCCAGCAGCCAGGACAGGGGGCTGTCAAACTATGGCTACACCTTC. Translation gives CASSQDRGLSNYGYTF.

The V gene is TRBV15, the J gene TRBJ2-1; perhaps D is TRBD1 or TRBD2 (5 bases each). The V gene lost 1 base and the J gene lost 10 bases, with 20 bases spanning the gap. This CDR3 has 16 residues. Germline loops: CDR1 LNHNV, CDR2 YYDKDF (reference sequence). The CDR3 region has the DNA TGTGCCACCAGCAGAGGTCTAAGGGACCCCTCCAGGGAGCAGTTCTTC. It specifies CATSRGLRDPSREQFF.

Only one count was recorded for this clone. Other DNA sequences in this sample translate to the same CDR3. The chain is built from TRBV7-9 and TRBJ2-7, with D perhaps TRBD1 (6 bases). The CDR3 is 13 residues long. CDR1 and CDR2 (germline): SEHNR, FQNEAQ (reference sequence). V dropped 2 bases and J dropped 4 bases, with 9 bases sitting between them. The CDR3 region is CASSLLTGYEQYF. CDR3 in DNA: TGTGCCAGCAGCTTACTTACAGGGTACGAGCAGTACTTC.

This rearrangement joins TRBV27 to TRBJ2-7, with 7 bases lining up with TRBD2. The CDR3 is made up of 14 amino acids. Germline V gene lookup returns CDR1 MNHEY and CDR2 SMNVEV (reference sequence). After removal of 4 bases from V and 4 bases from J, the junction contained 7 bases not matched to a gene. The CDR3 protein is CASSSLASSYEQYF. The CDR3 DNA is TGTGCCAGCAGTTCACTAGCGTCCTCGTACGAGCAGTACTTC.

The rearrangement joins TRBV9 to TRBJ2-7; 8 nucleotides line up with TRBD1. This CDR3 is 15 amino acids long. V lost 0 bases, J lost 5 bases, and 7 bases stayed unmatched. Germline lookup yields CDR1 SGDLS and CDR2 YYNGEE. The CDR3 DNA reads TGTGCCAGCAGCGTAGCACCGGACAGGGCCAACGAGCAGTACTTC. Its protein product is CASSVAPDRANEQYF.

The chain employs TRBV7-9 and TRBJ2-5; the D is unclear. CDR1 is SEHNR and CDR2 is FQNEAQ in the germline V gene (reference sequence). The length of the CDR3 is 13 residues. V lost 1 base, J lost 5 bases, and 8 bases lay in between. The CDR3 sequence: CASSLDGPETQYF. The CDR3 DNA reads as TGTGCCAGCAGCTTAGACGGGCCCGAGACCCAGTACTTC.